The clone carrying this T cell receptor beta chain has just a few counts. Its antigen is as yet unknown. These data come from a study of T cell repertoires in cytomegalovirus infection. Study information: Public TCR beta signature analysis indicated the presence of both CMV infection and matching HLA type. Points from the study as a whole: The ex vivo response showed dominance by HLA-C-restricted CMV-specific TCR beta clonotypes.

V was pared by 3 bases and J by 2 bases, with 9 bases between. This CDR3 region has 13 residues. Germline lookup yields CDR1 SGHTS and CDR2 YDEGEE. TCRdb called the reads again in MiXCR, with one record for every CDR3 protein. The data contain about 890,000 distinct CDR3 sequences, around 32% of them singletons. Here the sequenced sample was cultured CD8+ T cells from PBMCs, taken from culture after CMV antigen stimulation. The rearrangement uses TRBV5-8 and TRBJ2-7; perhaps TRBD1 as D (5 bases). The clonotype originates from a human donor in good health (CMV status not recorded). Some clones in this sample may be carry-over from other donors' samples. The CDR3 spells CASSSDTAYEQYV. The CDR3 bases are TGTGCCAGCAGCTCGGACACTGCCTACGAGCAGTACGTC.